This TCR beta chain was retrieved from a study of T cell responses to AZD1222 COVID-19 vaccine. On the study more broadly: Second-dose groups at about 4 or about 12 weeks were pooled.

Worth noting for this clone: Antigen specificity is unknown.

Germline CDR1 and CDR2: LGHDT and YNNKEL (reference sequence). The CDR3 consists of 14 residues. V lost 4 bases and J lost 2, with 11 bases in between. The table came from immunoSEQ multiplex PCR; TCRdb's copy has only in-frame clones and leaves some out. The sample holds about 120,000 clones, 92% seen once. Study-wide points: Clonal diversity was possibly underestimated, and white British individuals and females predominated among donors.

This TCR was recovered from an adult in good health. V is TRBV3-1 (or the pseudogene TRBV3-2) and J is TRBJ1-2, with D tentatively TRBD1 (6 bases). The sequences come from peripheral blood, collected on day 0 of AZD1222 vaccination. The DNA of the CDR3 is TGTGCCAGCAGCCCTCCGACAGGCAACTATGGCTACACCTTC. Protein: CASSPPTGNYGYTF.